This T cell receptor beta chain was retrieved from a study of CD8+ T cells in alopecia areata. Study context: Spontaneously alopecic C3H/HeJ graft donors, about 6-13 months old, gave skin to roughly 7-10-week-old female C3H/HeJ mice. Study-level points and caveats: Unlike in mice, where it was clearer, TCR sharing across patients was less clear, possibly HLA-related. Lesional tissue from the scalp (especially in alopecia totalis/universalis) showed higher clonality than normal scalp.

Germline CDR1 and CDR2: SNHLY and FYNGKV (reference sequence). With V trimmed by 1 base and J by 3 bases, 3 bases remained unmatched. The CDR3 contains 15 residues. A word on this clone: The target antigen is unknown. The genes are named according to mouse. The CDR3 goes on 4 residues after the read ends, and that part is filled in from the germline J gene.

Following extraction, RNA underwent reverse transcription to cDNA, which served as the sequencing template. TCRdb's copy holds only in-frame clones and misses some; the assay was immunoSEQ multiplex PCR. This record lists around 100,000 clones, none seen once only, and the top ten clones contain around a fifth. Sequencing was done on a sample of lesional skin. This TCR came from a C3H/HeJ mouse with alopecia areata. The mouse line has the MHC haplotype H2-k. The rearrangement uses TRBV3 and TRBJ2-5; 8 positions agree with TRBD1. The DNA read from the CDR3 is TGTGCCAGCAGCTTAGGGGACAGGAGGCAAGAC. It specifies CASSLGDRRQD. The CDR3 reads in full as CASSLGDRRQDTQYF.